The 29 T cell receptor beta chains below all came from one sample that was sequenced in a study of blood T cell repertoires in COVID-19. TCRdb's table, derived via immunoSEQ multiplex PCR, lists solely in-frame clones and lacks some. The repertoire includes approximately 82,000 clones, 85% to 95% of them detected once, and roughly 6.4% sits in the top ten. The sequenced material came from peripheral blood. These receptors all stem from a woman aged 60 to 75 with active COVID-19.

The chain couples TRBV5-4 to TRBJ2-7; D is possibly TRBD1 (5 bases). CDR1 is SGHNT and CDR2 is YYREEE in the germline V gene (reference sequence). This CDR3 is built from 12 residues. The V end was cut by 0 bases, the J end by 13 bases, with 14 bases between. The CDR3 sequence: CASSLERGGNYF. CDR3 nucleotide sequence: TGTGCCAGCAGCTTGGAAAGGGGTGGCAACTACTTC.

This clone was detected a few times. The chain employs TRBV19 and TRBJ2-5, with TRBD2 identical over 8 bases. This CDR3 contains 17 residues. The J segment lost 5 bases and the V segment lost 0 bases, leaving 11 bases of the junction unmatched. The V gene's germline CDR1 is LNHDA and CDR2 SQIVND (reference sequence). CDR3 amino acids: CASSIDFSGTNRETQYF. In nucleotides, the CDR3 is TGTGCCAGTAGTATAGATTTTAGCGGGACCAACAGGGAGACCCAGTACTTC.

The DNA of the CDR3 is TGTGCCAGCAGTTCGAGGACAGGGGACGGTGGTCAGCCCCAGCATTTT. Residues: CASSSRTGDGGQPQHF. The chain has TRBV27 and TRBJ1-5, with TRBD1 identical over 9 bases. Germline loops: CDR1 MNHEY, CDR2 SMNVEV (reference sequence). V was clipped by 4 bases and J by 6 bases; unmatched bases: 10. The CDR3 covers 16 residues.

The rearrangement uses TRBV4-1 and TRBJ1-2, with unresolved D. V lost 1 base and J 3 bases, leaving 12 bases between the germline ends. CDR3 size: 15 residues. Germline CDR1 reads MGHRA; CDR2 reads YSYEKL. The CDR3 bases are TGCGCCAGCAGCCAAGGGTCAACATATTACTATGGCTACACCTTC. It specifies CASSQGSTYYYGYTF.

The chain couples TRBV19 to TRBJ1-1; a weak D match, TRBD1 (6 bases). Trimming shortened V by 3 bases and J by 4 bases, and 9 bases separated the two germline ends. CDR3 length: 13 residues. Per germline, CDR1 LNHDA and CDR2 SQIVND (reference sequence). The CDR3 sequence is CASSIGGLTEAFF. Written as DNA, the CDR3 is TGTGCCAGTAGTATTGGGGGCCTCACTGAAGCTTTCTTT.

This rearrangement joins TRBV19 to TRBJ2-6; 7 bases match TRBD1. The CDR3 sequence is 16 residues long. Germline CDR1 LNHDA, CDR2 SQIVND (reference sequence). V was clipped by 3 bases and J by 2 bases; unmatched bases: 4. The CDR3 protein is CASSMWQGAGANVLTF. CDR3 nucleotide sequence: TGTGCCAGTAGTATGTGGCAGGGGGCTGGGGCCAACGTCCTGACTTTC.

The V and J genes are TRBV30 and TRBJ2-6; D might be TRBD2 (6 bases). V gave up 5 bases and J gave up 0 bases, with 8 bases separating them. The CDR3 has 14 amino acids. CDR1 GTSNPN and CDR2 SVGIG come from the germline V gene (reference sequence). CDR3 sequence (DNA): TGTGCCTGGGGGGACTTCTCTGGGGCCAACGTCCTGACTTTC. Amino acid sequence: CAWGDFSGANVLTF.

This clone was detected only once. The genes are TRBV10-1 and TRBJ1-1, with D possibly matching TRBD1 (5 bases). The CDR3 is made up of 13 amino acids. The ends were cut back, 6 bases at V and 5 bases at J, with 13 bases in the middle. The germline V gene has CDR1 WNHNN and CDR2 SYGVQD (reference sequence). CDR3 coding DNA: TGCGCCAGCAGCCAGACAGAAACAACTGAAGCTTTCTTT. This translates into CASSQTETTEAFF.

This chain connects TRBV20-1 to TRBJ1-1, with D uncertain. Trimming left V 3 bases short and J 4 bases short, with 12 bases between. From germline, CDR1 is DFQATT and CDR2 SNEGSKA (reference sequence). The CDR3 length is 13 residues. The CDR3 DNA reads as TGCAGTGCTAGTGCTTCTCTCGGCACTGAAGCTTTCTTT. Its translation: CSASASLGTEAFF.

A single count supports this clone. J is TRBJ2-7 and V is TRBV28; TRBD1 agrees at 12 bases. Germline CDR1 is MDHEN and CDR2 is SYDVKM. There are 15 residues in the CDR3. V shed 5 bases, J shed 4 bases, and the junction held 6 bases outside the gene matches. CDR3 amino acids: CASSAEGQGAYEQYF. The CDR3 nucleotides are TGTGCCAGCAGTGCCGAGGGACAGGGGGCTTACGAGCAGTACTTC.

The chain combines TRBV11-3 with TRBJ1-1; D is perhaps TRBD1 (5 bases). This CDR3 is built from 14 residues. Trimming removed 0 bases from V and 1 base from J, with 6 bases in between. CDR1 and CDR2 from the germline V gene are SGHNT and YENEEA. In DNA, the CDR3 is TGTGCCAGCAGCTTAGAGGGGGGGAACACTGAAGCTTTCTTT. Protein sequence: CASSLEGGNTEAFF.

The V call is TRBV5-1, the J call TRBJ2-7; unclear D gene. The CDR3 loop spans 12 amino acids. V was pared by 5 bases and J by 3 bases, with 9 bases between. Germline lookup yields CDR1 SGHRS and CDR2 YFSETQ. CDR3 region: CASSSQYYEQYF. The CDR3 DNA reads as TGCGCCAGCAGTTCACAGTACTACGAGCAGTACTTC.

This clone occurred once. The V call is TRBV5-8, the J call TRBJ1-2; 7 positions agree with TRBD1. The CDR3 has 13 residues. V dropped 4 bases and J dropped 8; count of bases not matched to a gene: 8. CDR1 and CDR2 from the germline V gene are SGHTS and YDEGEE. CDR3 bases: TGTGCCAGCAGCCGCCGGGACAGTGAGGGCTACACCTTC. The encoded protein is CASSRRDSEGYTF.

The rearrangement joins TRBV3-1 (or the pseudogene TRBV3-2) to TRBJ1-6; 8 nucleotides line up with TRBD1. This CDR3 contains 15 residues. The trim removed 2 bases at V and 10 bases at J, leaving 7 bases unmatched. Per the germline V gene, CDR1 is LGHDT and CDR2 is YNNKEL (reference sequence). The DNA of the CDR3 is TGTGCCAGCAGCCAACCGGACAGGGTAGGATCACCCCTCCACTTT. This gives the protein CASSQPDRVGSPLHF.

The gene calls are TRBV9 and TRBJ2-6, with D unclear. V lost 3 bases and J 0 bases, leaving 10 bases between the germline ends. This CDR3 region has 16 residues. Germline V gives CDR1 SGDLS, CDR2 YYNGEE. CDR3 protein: CASSAERSSGANVLTF. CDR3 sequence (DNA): TGTGCCAGCAGCGCGGAACGGAGCTCTGGGGCCAACGTCCTGACTTTC.

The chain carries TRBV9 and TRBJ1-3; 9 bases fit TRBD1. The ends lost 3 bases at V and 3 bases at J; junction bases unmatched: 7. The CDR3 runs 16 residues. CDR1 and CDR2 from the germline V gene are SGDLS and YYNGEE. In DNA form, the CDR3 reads TGTGCCAGCAGCGCCAGGGACAGGGAGAATGGAAACACCATATATTTT. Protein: CASSARDRENGNTIYF.

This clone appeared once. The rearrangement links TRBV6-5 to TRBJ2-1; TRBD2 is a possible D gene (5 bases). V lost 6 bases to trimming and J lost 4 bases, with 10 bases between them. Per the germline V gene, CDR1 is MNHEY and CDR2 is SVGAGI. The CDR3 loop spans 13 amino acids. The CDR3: CASRQRLYNEQFF. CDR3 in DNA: TGTGCCAGCAGGCAGCGGTTATACAATGAGCAGTTCTTC.

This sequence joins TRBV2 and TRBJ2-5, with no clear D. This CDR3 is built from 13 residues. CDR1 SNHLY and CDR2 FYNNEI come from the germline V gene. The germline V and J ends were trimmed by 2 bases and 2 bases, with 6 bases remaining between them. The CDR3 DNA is TGTGCCAGCAGTGAATTCAGGCAAGAGACCCAGTACTTC. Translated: CASSEFRQETQYF. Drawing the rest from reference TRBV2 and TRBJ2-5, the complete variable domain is EPEVTQTPSHQVTQMGQEVILRCVPISNHLYFYWYRQILGQKVEFLVSFYNNEISEKSEIFDDQFSVERPDGSNFTLKIRSTKLEDSAMYFCASSEFRQETQYFGPGTRLLVL.

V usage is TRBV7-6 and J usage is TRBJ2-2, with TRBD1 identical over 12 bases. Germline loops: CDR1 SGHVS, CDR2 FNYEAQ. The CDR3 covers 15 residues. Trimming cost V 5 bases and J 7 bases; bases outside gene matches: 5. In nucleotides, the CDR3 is TGTGCCAGCAGCATCGGGACAGGGGGCTTCGGGGAGCTGTTTTTT. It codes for CASSIGTGGFGELFF.

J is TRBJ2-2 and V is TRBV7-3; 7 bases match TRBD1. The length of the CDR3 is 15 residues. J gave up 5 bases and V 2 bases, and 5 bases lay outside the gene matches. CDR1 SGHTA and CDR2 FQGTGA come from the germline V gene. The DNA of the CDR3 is TGTGCCAGCAGCTTAGGTGCAGGGGGAACCGGGGAGCTGTTTTTT. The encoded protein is CASSLGAGGTGELFF.

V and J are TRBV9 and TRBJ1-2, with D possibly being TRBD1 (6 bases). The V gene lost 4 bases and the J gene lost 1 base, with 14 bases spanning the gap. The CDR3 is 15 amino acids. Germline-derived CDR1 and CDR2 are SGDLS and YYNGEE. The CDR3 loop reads CASSPSQGLNYGYTF. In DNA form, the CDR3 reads TGTGCCAGCAGCCCCTCGCAGGGGCTTAACTATGGCTACACCTTC.

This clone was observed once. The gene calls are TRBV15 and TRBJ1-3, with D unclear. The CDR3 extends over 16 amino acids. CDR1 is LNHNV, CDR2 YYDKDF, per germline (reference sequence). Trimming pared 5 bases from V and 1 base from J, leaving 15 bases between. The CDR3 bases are TGTGCCACCAGCCCTGAGTTACTTGGTTCTGGAAACACCATATATTTT. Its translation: CATSPELLGSGNTIYF.

Written as DNA, the CDR3 is TGTGCCACCAGCAGAGATCGACAGTTCTCTGGAAACACCATATATTTT. Translated: CATSRDRQFSGNTIYF. V is TRBV15 and J is TRBJ1-3; possible D gene TRBD1, 5 bases. This CDR3 spans 16 amino acids. V shed 0 bases and J shed 0 bases, with 9 bases lying between them. Germline CDR1 and CDR2: LNHNV and YYDKDF (reference sequence). Together with reference TRBV15 and TRBJ1-3, the CDR3 gives the full variable domain: DAMVIQNPRYQVTQFGKPVTLSCSQTLNHNVMYWYQQKSSQAPKLLFHYYDKDFNNEADTPDNFQSRRPNTSFCFLDIRSPGLGDTAMYLCATSRDRQFSGNTIYFGEGSWLTVV.

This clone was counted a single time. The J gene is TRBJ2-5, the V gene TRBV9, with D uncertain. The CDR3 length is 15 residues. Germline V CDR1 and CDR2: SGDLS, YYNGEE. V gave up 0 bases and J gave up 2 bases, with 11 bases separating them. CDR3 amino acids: CASSVGVTEQETQYF. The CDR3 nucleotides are TGTGCCAGCAGCGTAGGAGTAACAGAGCAAGAGACCCAGTACTTC.

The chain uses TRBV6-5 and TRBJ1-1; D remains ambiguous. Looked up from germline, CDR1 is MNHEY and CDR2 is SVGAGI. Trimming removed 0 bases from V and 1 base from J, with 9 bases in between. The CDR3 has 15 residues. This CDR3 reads CASSYSSVPNTEAFF. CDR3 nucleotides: TGTGCCAGCAGTTACTCGAGTGTCCCGAACACTGAAGCTTTCTTT.

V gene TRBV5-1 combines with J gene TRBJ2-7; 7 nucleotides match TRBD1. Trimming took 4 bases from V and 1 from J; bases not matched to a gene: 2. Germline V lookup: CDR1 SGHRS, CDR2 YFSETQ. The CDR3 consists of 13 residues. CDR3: CASSMDRSYEQYF. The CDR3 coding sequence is TGCGCCAGCAGCATGGACAGGTCCTACGAGCAGTACTTC.

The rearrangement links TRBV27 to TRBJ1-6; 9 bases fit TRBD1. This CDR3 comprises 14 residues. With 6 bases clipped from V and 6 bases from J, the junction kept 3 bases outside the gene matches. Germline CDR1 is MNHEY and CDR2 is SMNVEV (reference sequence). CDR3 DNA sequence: TGTGCCAGCAGATTGGGACAGGGTAATTCACCCCTCCACTTT. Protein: CASRLGQGNSPLHF.

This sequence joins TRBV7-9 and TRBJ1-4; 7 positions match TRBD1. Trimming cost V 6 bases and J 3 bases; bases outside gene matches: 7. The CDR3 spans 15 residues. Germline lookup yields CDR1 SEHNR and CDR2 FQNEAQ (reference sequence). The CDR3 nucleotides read TGTGCCAGCAGTCGCGGACAGGTCCCTAATGAAAAACTGTTTTTT. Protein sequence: CASSRGQVPNEKLFF.

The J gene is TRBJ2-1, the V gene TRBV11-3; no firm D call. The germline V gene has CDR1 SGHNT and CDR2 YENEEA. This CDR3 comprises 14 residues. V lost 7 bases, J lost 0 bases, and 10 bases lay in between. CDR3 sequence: CASKSPYSYNEQFF. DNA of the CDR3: TGTGCCAGCAAGTCCCCCTACTCCTACAATGAGCAGTTCTTC.